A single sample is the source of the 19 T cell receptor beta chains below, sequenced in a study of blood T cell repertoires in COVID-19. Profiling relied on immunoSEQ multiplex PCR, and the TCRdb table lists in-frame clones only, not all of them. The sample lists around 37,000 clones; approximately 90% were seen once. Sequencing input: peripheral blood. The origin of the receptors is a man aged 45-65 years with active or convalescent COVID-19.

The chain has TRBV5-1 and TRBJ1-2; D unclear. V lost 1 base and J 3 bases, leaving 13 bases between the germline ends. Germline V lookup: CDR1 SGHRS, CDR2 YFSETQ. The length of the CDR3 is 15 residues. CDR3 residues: CASSLPSTGYYGYTF. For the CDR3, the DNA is TGCGCCAGCAGCTTGCCATCGACGGGATACTATGGCTACACCTTC.

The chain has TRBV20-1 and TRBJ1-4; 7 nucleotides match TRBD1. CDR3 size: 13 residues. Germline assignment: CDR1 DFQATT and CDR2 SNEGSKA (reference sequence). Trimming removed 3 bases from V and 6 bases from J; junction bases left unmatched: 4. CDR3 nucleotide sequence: TGCAGTGCTAGTGGGACAGATGATGAAAAACTGTTTTTT. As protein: CSASGTDDEKLFF.

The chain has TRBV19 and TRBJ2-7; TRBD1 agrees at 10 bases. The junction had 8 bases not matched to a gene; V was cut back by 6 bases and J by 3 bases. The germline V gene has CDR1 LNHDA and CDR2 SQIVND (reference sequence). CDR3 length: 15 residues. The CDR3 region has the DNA TGTGCCAGTAGACCATCCGGGACAGGGGACTACGAGCAGTACTTC. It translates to CASRPSGTGDYEQYF.

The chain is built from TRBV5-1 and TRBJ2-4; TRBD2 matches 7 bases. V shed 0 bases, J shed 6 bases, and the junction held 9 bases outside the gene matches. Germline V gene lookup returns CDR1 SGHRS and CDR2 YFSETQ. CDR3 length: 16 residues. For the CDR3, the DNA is TGCGCCAGCAGCTTGGGGGACTATGGGGTCACAAACATTCAGTACTTC. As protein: CASSLGDYGVTNIQYF. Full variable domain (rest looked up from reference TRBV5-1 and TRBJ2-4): KAGVTQTPRYLIKTRGQQVTLSCSPISGHRSVSWYQQTPGQGLQFLFEYFSETQRNKGNFPGRFSGRQFSNSRSEMNVSTLELGDSALYLCASSLGDYGVTNIQYFGAGTRLSVL.

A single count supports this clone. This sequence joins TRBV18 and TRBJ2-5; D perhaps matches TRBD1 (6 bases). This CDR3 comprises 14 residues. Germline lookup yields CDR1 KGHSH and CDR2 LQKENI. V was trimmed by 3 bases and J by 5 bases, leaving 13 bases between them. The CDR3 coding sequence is TGTGCCAGCTCACCCAACAGGGAACCGGAGACCCAGTACTTC. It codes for CASSPNREPETQYF.

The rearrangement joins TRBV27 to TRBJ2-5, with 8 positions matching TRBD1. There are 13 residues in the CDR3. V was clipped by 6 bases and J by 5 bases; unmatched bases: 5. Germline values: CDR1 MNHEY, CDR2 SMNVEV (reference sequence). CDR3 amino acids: CASSPRGLETQYF. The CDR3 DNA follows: TGTGCCAGCAGCCCCAGGGGGCTGGAGACCCAGTACTTC.

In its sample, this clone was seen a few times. The CDR3 region is CASSPTGPSYEQYF. CDR3 sequence (DNA): TGTGCCAGCTCACCGACAGGGCCATCCTACGAGCAGTACTTC. V usage is TRBV18 and J usage is TRBJ2-7; 7 bases align to TRBD1. The germline gives CDR1 KGHSH, CDR2 LQKENI. The CDR3 has 14 residues. J lost 1 base, V lost 3 bases, and 3 bases had no gene match. The full variable domain, in which reference TRBV18 and TRBJ2-7 provide the parts outside the CDR3, is NAGVMQNPRHLVRRRGQEARLRCSPMKGHSHVYWYRQLPEEGLKFMVYLQKENIIDESGMPKERFSAEFPKEGPSILRIQQVVRGDSAAYFCASSPTGPSYEQYFGPGTRLTVT.

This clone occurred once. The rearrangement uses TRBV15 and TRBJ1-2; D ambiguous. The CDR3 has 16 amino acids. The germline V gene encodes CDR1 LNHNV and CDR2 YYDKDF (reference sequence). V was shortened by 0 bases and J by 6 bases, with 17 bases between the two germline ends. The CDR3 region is CATSRDYSPPRNGYTF. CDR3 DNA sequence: TGTGCCACCAGCAGAGACTACTCTCCCCCGCGGAATGGCTACACCTTC. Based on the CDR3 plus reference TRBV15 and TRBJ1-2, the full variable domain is DAMVIQNPRYQVTQFGKPVTLSCSQTLNHNVMYWYQQKSSQAPKLLFHYYDKDFNNEADTPDNFQSRRPNTSFCFLDIRSPGLGDTAMYLCATSRDYSPPRNGYTFGSGTRLTVV.

In DNA, the CDR3 is TGTGCCACCTACGGGGGGCAAGTTACTTACGAGCAGTACTTC. It yields the protein CATYGGQVTYEQYF. The rearrangement uses TRBV24-1 and TRBJ2-7; a weak D match, TRBD2 (7 bases). CDR1 and CDR2 from the germline V gene are KGHDR and SFDVKD. V was trimmed by 9 bases and J by 4 bases, leaving 18 bases between them. The CDR3 runs to 14 residues.

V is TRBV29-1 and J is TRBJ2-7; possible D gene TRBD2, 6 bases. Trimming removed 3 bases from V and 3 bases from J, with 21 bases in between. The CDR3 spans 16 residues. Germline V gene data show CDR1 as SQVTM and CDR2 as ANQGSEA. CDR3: CSVDIREPPTYYEQYF. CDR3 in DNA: TGCAGCGTTGATATCCGGGAGCCCCCTACTTACTACGAGCAGTACTTC.

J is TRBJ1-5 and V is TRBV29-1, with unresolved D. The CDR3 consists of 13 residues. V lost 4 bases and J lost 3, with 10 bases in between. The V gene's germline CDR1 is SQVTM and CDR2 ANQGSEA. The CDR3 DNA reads TGCAGCGTTGTTGAACAGTCCAATCAGCCCCAGCATTTT. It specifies CSVVEQSNQPQHF.

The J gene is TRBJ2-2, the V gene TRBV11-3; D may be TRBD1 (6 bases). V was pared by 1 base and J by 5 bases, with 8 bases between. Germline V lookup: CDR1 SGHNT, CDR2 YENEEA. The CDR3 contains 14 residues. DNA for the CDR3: TGTGCCAGCAGCTTAGGCACAGGGACCGGGGAGCTGTTTTTT. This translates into CASSLGTGTGELFF.

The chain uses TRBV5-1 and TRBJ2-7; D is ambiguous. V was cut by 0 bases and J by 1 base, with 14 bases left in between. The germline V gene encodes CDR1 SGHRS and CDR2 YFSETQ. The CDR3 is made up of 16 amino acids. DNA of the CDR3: TGCGCCAGCAGCTTGGGGGCCAGGCAGGCGTCCTACGAGCAGTACTTC. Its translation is CASSLGARQASYEQYF.

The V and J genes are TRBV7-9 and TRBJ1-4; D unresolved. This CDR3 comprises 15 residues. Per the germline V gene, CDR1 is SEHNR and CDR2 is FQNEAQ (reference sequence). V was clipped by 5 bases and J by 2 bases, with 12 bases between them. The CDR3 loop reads CASSRERGTNEKLFF. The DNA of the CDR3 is TGTGCCAGCAGCCGAGAGCGAGGGACTAATGAAAAACTGTTTTTT. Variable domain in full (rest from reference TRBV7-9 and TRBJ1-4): DTGVSQNPRHKITKRGQNVTFRCDPISEHNRLYWYRQTLGQGPEFLTYFQNEAQLEKSRLLSDRFSAERPKGSFSTLEIQRTEQGDSAMYLCASSRERGTNEKLFFGSGTQLSVL.

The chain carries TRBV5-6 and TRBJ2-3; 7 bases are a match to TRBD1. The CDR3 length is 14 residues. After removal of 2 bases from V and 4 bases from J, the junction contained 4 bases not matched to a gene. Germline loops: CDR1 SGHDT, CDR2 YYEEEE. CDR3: CASSFGTAPDTQYF. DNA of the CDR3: TGTGCCAGCAGCTTCGGGACAGCACCAGATACGCAGTATTTT. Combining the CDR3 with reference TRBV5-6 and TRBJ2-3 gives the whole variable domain DAGVTQSPTHLIKTRGQQVTLRCSPKSGHDTVSWYQQALGQGPQFIFQYYEEEERQRGNFPDRFSGHQFPNYSSELNVNALLLGDSALYLCASSFGTAPDTQYFGPGTRLTVL.

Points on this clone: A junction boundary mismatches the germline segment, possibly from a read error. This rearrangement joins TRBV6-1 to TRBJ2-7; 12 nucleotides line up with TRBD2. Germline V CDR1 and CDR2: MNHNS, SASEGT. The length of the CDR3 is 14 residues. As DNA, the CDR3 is TGTGCCAGCAGAGAAGGACTAGCGGGGAGCGAGCAGTACTTC. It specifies CASREGLAGSEQYF.

As DNA, the CDR3 is TGTGCCAGCAAGGAGTGGTATTTT. Protein: CASKEWYF. This chain uses TRBV2 with TRBJ2-3; D remains ambiguous. This CDR3 has 8 amino acids. V gave up 7 bases and J gave up 14 bases, with 7 bases separating them. In germline, CDR1 is SNHLY, CDR2 FYNNEI.

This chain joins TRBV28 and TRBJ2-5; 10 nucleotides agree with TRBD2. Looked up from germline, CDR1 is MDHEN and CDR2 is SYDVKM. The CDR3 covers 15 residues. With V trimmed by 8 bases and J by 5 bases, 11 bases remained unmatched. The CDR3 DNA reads TGTGCCAGCGGTTCACTAGCGGGATACCGGGAGACCCAGTACTTC. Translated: CASGSLAGYRETQYF.

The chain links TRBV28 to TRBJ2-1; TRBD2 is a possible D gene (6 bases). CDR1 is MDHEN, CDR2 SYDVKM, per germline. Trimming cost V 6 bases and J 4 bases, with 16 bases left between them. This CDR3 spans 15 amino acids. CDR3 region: CASSSGTLLYNEQFF. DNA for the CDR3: TGTGCCAGCAGCTCCGGGACTTTGCTATACAATGAGCAGTTCTTC.